The present entry profiles one T cell receptor (beta chain) with its context. Sorting defined conventional CD4 T cells as CD4+CD127+. These data originate in a study of B cell selection in AIRE deficiency. V trimming: 2 bases; J trimming: 2 bases; junction bases outside the gene matches: 0. The CDR3 loop spans 13 amino acids. The germline gives CDR1 SGHTA, CDR2 FQGTGA. Using immunoSEQ multiplex PCR, the repertoire was profiled, and TCRdb retains in-frame clones only, with some absent. The table includes some 27,000 clones, 95% to 96% detected once. Sample: CD4+CD127+ conventional T cells sorted from PBMCs. The receptor's source is a human donor in good health. The V call is TRBV7-3, the J call TRBJ2-7; 7 nucleotides line up with TRBD1. The CDR3 loop is CASSLDRAYEQYF. In DNA form, the CDR3 reads TGTGCCAGCAGCTTAGACAGGGCCTACGAGCAGTACTTC.